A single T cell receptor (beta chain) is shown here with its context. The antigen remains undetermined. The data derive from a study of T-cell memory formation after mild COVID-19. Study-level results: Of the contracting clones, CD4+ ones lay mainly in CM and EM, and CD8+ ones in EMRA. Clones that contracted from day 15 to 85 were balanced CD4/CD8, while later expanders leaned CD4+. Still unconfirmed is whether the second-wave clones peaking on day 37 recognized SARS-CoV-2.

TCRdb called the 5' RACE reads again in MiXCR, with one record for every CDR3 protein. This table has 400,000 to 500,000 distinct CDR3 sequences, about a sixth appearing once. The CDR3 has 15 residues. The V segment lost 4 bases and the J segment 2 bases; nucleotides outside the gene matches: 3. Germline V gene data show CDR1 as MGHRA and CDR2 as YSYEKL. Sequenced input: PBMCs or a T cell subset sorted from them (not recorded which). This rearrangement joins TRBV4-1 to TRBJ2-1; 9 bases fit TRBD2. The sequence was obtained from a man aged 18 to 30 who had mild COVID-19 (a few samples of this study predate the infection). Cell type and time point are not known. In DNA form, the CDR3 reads TGCGCCAGCAGCCTGACTAGCGGAACCTACAATGAGCAGTTCTTC. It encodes CASSLTSGTYNEQFF.